Listed here are 24 T cell receptor beta chains from one sample, sequenced in a study of cytomegalovirus exposure and HLA in healthy donors. The PCR had 60 Vbeta and 13 Jbeta primers. The repertoire was sequenced with immunoSEQ multiplex PCR; TCRdb's copy has only in-frame clones and lacks some. The sample has some 98,000 clones; about 80% are singletons. The specimen sequenced was PBMCs. These TCRs come from a human donor in good health.

V is TRBV5-6 and J is TRBJ1-6, with 7 positions matching TRBD1. The CDR3 length is 16 residues. The germline gives CDR1 SGHDT, CDR2 YYEEEE. The V and J ends lost 5 bases and 0 bases, in that order; junction bases with no gene match: 5. As DNA, the CDR3 is TGTGCCAGCAGATACAGGGGTAGCTCCTATAATTCACCCCTCCACTTT. It specifies CASRYRGSSYNSPLHF.

This clone turned up a few times. This chain links TRBV30 with TRBJ1-2; a possible D gene is TRBD1 (5 bases). V was pared by 1 base and J by 8 bases, with 14 bases between. CDR1 GTSNPN and CDR2 SVGIG come from the germline V gene (reference sequence). The CDR3 is made up of 13 amino acids. CDR3 region: CAWSGGWGGGYTF. As DNA, the CDR3 is TGTGCCTGGAGTGGGGGGTGGGGAGGGGGCTACACCTTC.

The gene calls are TRBV11-2 and TRBJ2-5; D remains ambiguous. This CDR3 comprises 13 residues. Germline assignment: CDR1 SGHAT and CDR2 FQNNGV. V was shortened by 1 base and J by 2 bases, with 5 bases between the two germline ends. The CDR3 protein is CASSLGRQETQYF. As DNA, the CDR3 is TGTGCCAGCAGCTTAGGGAGACAAGAGACCCAGTACTTC.

This clone was recorded once. This sequence joins TRBV7-2 and TRBJ2-7; D is possibly TRBD2 (5 bases). Between the trimmed V and J ends, which lost 2 bases and 5 bases, there was a span of 10 bases. CDR1 SGHTA and CDR2 FQGNSA come from the germline V gene. The CDR3 runs 13 residues. In nucleotides, the CDR3 is TGTGCCAGCAGCTTAACTTTAGCGCACGAGCAGTACTTC. It encodes CASSLTLAHEQYF.

The chain carries TRBV7-9 and TRBJ1-2; 9 nucleotides match TRBD1. The CDR3 has 12 amino acids. Germline lookup yields CDR1 SEHNR and CDR2 FQNEAQ (reference sequence). Trimming at V came to 6 bases and at J to 7 bases, leaving 3 bases not matched to a gene. The CDR3 DNA sequence: TGTGCCAGCAGGGGACAGGGCGCTGGCTACACCTTC. Translating gives CASRGQGAGYTF. Filled out from reference TRBV7-9 and TRBJ1-2, the complete variable domain reads DTGVSQNPRHKITKRGQNVTFRCDPISEHNRLYWYRQTLGQGPEFLTYFQNEAQLEKSRLLSDRFSAERPKGSFSTLEIQRTEQGDSAMYLCASRGQGAGYTFGSGTRLTVV.

The rearrangement uses TRBV4-1 and TRBJ2-2, with 9 nucleotides matching TRBD2. Trimming cost V 0 bases and J 6 bases; bases outside gene matches: 8. This CDR3 spans 17 amino acids. Germline V gives CDR1 MGHRA, CDR2 YSYEKL. CDR3 bases: TGCGCCAGCAGCCAAGATCCCCTAGCGGGATTCGCCGGGGAGCTGTTTTTT. Translation gives CASSQDPLAGFAGELFF.

The chain joins TRBV15 to TRBJ2-7, with TRBD1 matching over 8 bases. This CDR3 comprises 13 residues. The ends lost 3 bases at V and 9 bases at J; junction bases unmatched: 7. CDR1 LNHNV and CDR2 YYDKDF come from the germline V gene (reference sequence). CDR3 nucleotides: TGTGCCACCAGCAGGGACCGACAGGGGACGCAGTACTTC. This gives the protein CATSRDRQGTQYF.

Worth noting for this clone: Other DNA sequences in the sample encode the same CDR3. The chain links TRBV5-4 to TRBJ2-6, with TRBD1 matching 12 bases. The trim removed 4 bases at V and 4 bases at J, leaving 6 bases unmatched. Germline lookup yields CDR1 SGHNT and CDR2 YYREEE (reference sequence). This CDR3 has 17 residues. The CDR3 nucleotides read TGTGCCAGCAGCGGCCGGGACAGGGGGCCCGGGGCCAACGTCCTGACTTTC. This encodes CASSGRDRGPGANVLTF.

The rearrangement links TRBV7-6 to TRBJ2-3, with 10 positions matching TRBD2. Germline loops: CDR1 SGHVS, CDR2 FNYEAQ. Trimming at V came to 1 base and at J to 5 bases, leaving 6 bases not matched to a gene. The CDR3 spans 16 residues. DNA of the CDR3: TGTGCCAGCAGCTTAGGGACTAGCGGAGGGGTAGATACGCAGTATTTT. Encoded protein: CASSLGTSGGVDTQYF. The full variable domain, with the rest looked up from reference TRBV7-6 and TRBJ2-3, is GAGVSQSPRYKVTKRGQDVALRCDPISGHVSLYWYRQALGQGPEFLTYFNYEAQQDKSGLPNDRFSAERPEGSISTLTIQRTEQRDSAMYRCASSLGTSGGVDTQYFGPGTRLTVL.

CDR3 in amino acids: CASSYGTGGFYEQYF. CDR3 DNA: TGTGCCAGCAGCTATGGGACAGGGGGCTTCTACGAGCAGTACTTC. The chain uses TRBV7-3 and TRBJ2-7; 12 nucleotides line up with TRBD1. The CDR3 length is 15 residues. Germline V gives CDR1 SGHTA, CDR2 FQGTGA. After removal of 4 bases from V and 3 bases from J, the junction contained 4 bases not matched to a gene.

The V and J genes are TRBV30 and TRBJ1-3; D gene unclear. The CDR3 is made up of 15 amino acids. Germline CDR1 GTSNPN, CDR2 SVGIG (reference sequence). V was trimmed by 8 bases and J by 0 bases, leaving 17 bases between them. CDR3 protein: CARTKQLGSGNTIYF. CDR3 DNA: TGTGCCAGGACTAAACAGCTCGGCTCTGGAAACACCATATATTTT.

This chain joins TRBV19 and TRBJ1-5; the match to TRBD1 covers 9 bases. The CDR3 is 17 residues long. V shed 1 base, J shed 5 bases, and the junction held 9 bases outside the gene matches. Looked up from germline, CDR1 is LNHDA and CDR2 is SQIVND (reference sequence). The CDR3 nucleotides read TGTGCCAGTAGTATAGGATCGGACAGGGGTGGGGATCAGCCCCAGCATTTT. Translation: CASSIGSDRGGDQPQHF.

The V gene is TRBV7-2, the J gene TRBJ1-2, with 12 nucleotides matching TRBD1. The CDR3 runs 16 residues. The junction had 12 bases not matched to a gene; V was cut back by 6 bases and J by 7 bases. CDR1 and CDR2 (germline): SGHTA, FQGNSA. The CDR3 bases are TGTGCCAGCAGATACACCGGGACAGGGGGCGCCGGTGGCTACACCTTC. Translation gives CASRYTGTGGAGGYTF.

The V and J genes are TRBV19 and TRBJ1-5; D remains unclear. The CDR3 sequence is 15 residues long. Looked up from germline, CDR1 is LNHDA and CDR2 is SQIVND (reference sequence). V was pared by 10 bases and J by 4 bases, with 20 bases between. This CDR3 is CATHRGYPPNQPQHF. The DNA of the CDR3 is TGTGCCACACATAGAGGGTACCCCCCTAATCAGCCCCAGCATTTT.

V is TRBV28 and J is TRBJ2-3; D possibly corresponds to TRBD1 (6 bases). Trimming cost V 6 bases and J 4 bases, with 11 bases left between them. Germline V gives CDR1 MDHEN, CDR2 SYDVKM. This CDR3 has 13 amino acids. This CDR3 is CASRNPGADTQYF. DNA for the CDR3: TGTGCCAGCAGAAACCCAGGGGCAGATACGCAGTATTTT.

The chain is built from TRBV11-2 and TRBJ2-5; D remains unclear. The ends were cut back, 0 bases at V and 2 bases at J, with 7 bases in the middle. The CDR3 runs to 14 residues. Germline values: CDR1 SGHAT, CDR2 FQNNGV. The CDR3 bases are TGTGCCAGCAGCTTAGAAGCTAGACAAGAGACCCAGTACTTC. It yields the protein CASSLEARQETQYF.

As DNA, the CDR3 is TGTGCCAGTAGTATAGGAGGTGTCGGGAATTCACCCCTCCACTTT. It specifies CASSIGGVGNSPLHF. V usage is TRBV19 and J usage is TRBJ1-6; no clear D. The CDR3 runs 15 residues. Germline-derived CDR1 and CDR2 are LNHDA and SQIVND (reference sequence). Trimming took 1 base from V and 7 from J, leaving 11 bases between them.

This clone was found once. V is TRBV6-1 and J is TRBJ2-3, with 9 bases lining up with TRBD1. Per the germline V gene, CDR1 is MNHNS and CDR2 is SASEGT. This CDR3 has 18 residues. Trimming removed 2 bases from V and 2 bases from J; junction bases left unmatched: 11. The CDR3 spells CASSEFPRTGANTDTQYF. The DNA for the CDR3 is TGTGCCAGCAGTGAATTCCCTCGGACAGGGGCTAACACAGATACGCAGTATTTT.

The chain couples TRBV9 to TRBJ2-5; 8 bases agree with TRBD2. V shed 0 bases and J 4 bases; nucleotides not matched to a gene: 2. CDR1 SGDLS and CDR2 YYNGEE come from the germline V gene. The CDR3 has 14 residues. CDR3 loop: CASSVAGGLETQYF. In DNA form, the CDR3 reads TGTGCCAGCAGCGTAGCGGGGGGGCTAGAGACCCAGTACTTC.

This chain connects TRBV7-9 to TRBJ2-1; 12 nucleotides agree with TRBD2. CDR1 and CDR2 from the germline V gene are SEHNR and FQNEAQ (reference sequence). CDR3 size: 14 residues. V was clipped by 5 bases and J by 15 bases; unmatched bases: 11. CDR3 protein: CASSPGTSGPSRFF. CDR3 nucleotide sequence: TGTGCCAGCAGCCCCGGGACTAGCGGGCCCTCGCGGTTCTTC.

The V and J genes are TRBV30 and TRBJ1-2; possible D gene TRBD1, 5 bases. Trimming took off 4 bases at V and 8 bases at J, with 17 bases between the two ends. CDR3 length: 13 residues. CDR1 and CDR2 (germline): GTSNPN, SVGIG (reference sequence). CDR3 sequence reads: CAWIKGQLRGYTF. The CDR3 DNA sequence: TGTGCCTGGATAAAGGGGCAACTGCGGGGCTACACCTTC.

By sample share, this clone is medium-sized. The rearrangement joins TRBV10-3 to TRBJ2-7; D perhaps matches TRBD2 (5 bases). V was shortened by 0 bases and J by 4 bases, with 13 bases between the two germline ends. Germline V gives CDR1 ENHRY, CDR2 SYGVKD. The CDR3 is 15 residues long. CDR3 in DNA: TGTGCCATCAGTGAGTCAGGAGGAATCGGGTACGAGCAGTACTTC. Amino acid sequence: CAISESGGIGYEQYF.

The chain carries TRBV7-2 and TRBJ2-7; no clear D. With 4 bases removed from V and 3 bases from J, the gap between germline ends came to 16 bases. The CDR3 is 15 amino acids. Germline V gene lookup returns CDR1 SGHTA and CDR2 FQGNSA. This CDR3 reads CASSSRRQLFYEQYF. The CDR3 DNA sequence: TGTGCCAGCAGCTCACGGCGGCAACTTTTCTACGAGCAGTACTTC. The variable domain in full, completed from reference TRBV7-2 and TRBJ2-7, reads GAGVSQSPSNKVTEKGKDVELRCDPISGHTALYWYRQSLGQGLEFLIYFQGNSAPDKSGLPSDRFSAERTGGSVSTLTIQRTQQEDSAVYLCASSSRRQLFYEQYFGPGTRLTVT.

The chain combines TRBV7-2 with TRBJ2-7; TRBD2 agrees at 7 bases. The CDR3 sequence is 15 residues long. Trimming at V came to 0 bases and at J to 3 bases, leaving 5 bases not matched to a gene. Germline CDR1 is SGHTA and CDR2 is FQGNSA. In DNA form, the CDR3 reads TGTGCCAGCAGCTTAGCCGTTACTAGCGACTACGAGCAGTACTTC. This encodes CASSLAVTSDYEQYF.